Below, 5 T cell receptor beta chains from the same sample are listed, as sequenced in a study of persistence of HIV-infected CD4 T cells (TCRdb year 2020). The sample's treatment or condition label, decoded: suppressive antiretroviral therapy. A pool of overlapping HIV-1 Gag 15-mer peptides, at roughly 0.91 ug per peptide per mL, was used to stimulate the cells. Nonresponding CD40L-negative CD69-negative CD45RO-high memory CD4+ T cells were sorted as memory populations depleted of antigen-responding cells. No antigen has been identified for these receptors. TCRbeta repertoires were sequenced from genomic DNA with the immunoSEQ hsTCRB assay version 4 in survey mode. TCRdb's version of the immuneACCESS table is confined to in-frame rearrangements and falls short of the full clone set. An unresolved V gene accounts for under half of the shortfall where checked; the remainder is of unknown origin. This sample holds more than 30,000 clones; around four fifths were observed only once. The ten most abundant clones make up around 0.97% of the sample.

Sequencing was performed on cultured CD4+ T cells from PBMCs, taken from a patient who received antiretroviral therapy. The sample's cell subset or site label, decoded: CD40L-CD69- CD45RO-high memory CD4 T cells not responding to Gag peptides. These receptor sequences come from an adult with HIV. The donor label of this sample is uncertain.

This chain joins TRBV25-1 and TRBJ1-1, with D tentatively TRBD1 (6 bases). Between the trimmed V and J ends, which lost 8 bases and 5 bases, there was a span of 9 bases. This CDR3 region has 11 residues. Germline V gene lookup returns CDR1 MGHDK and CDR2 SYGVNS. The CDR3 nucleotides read TGTGCCAGCGAGGGGGGAACTGAAGCTTTCTTT. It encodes CASEGGTEAFF.

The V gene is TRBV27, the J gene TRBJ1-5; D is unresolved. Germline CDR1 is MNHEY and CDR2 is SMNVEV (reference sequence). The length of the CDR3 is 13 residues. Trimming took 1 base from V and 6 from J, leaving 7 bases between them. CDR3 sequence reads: CASSLLSGQPQHF. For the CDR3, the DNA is TGTGCCAGCAGTTTATTGTCCGGTCAGCCCCAGCATTTT.

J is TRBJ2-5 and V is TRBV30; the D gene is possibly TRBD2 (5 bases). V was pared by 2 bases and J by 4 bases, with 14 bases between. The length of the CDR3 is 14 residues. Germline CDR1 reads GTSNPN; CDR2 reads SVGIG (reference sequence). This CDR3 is CAWSPGLAGETQYF. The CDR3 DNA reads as TGTGCCTGGAGTCCGGGATTGGCCGGAGAGACCCAGTACTTC.

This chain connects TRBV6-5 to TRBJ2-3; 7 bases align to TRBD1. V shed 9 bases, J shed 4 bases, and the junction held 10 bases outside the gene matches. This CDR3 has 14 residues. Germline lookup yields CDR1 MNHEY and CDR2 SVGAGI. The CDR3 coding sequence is TGTGCCAGTAAGACGACAGGGACGGCAGATACGCAGTATTTT. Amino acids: CASKTTGTADTQYF.

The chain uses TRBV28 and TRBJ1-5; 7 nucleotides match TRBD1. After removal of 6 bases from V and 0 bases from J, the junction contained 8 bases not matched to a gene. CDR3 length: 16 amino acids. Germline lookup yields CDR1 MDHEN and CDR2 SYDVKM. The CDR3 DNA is TGTGCCAGCAGCTTCGGGACAGACCTTAGCAATCAGCCCCAGCATTTT. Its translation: CASSFGTDLSNQPQHF.